This T cell receptor beta chain appears in the sequencing data of a study of CD8+ T cells in alopecia areata (dated by TCRdb to the late 2010s). Background on the whole study: Treated patients were enrolled in an open-label pilot trial of oral tofacitinib at 5 to 10 mg twice daily for moderate-to-severe alopecia areata. Tofacitinib was administered for 6 to 18 months, and 6 months of follow-up off drug were then conducted to assess delayed response and recurrence. In treated patients, disease severity was measured using the SALT score, which gives the percentage of scalp surface area affected. In both human patients and the C3H/HeJ mouse model, the study applied high-throughput TCRbeta sequencing to look at T cell clonal expansion in alopecia areata. Scalp tissue and sorted CD4+ and CD8+ peripheral blood T cells from patchy and totalis/universalis alopecia areata patients and from healthy controls were covered by human TCRbeta sequencing. Biopsies were taken from tofacitinib-treated patients at baseline and again at 4 and 24 weeks into treatment, and several of those patients also had a later scalp biopsy. Clonality in the scalp was compared among normal scalp (n=4), patchy alopecia areata scalp (n=8), and alopecia totalis/universalis scalp (n=8). The RNA source kit depended on sample type: the PAXgene miRNA kit for fixed scalp, the miRNeasy kit for PBMCs, and the RNeasy kit for mouse skin. TCRbeta CDR3 regions were amplified by immunoSEQ multiplex PCR using 35 Vbeta forward and 13 Jbeta reverse primers.

What the study reported, not specific to this receptor: Tofacitinib significantly lowered scalp clonality and the number of expanded CD8+ clones among the top 100 scalp clones. Shared TCR sequences between patients were less evident than in mice, which may be partly attributable to HLA diversity in the patient population. Because the treated cohort was small and had just a single nonresponder, larger studies are needed to establish links between baseline CD8+ expansion and response. Unlike mouse skin, which is dominated by gammadelta T cells, normal human skin has resident alphabeta T cells that are also sequenced, and this complicates analysis of the scalp TCR repertoire. Compared with normal scalp, lesional scalp, particularly in alopecia totalis/universalis, had higher clonality and more expanded CD8+ clones, which suggests antigenic drive. Many expanded lesional clones were found to persist in scalp and blood during tofacitinib treatment, and relapse after treatment cessation may be partly explained by this persistence.

Details on this clone: Its antigen remains unidentified. Base quality data are lacking; no much larger clone is found one base away.

This specimen's treatment or condition label, interpreted: oral pan-JAK inhibitor, 5-10 mg twice daily. Lesional scalp punch biopsies and peripheral blood were collected from alopecia areata patients. PBMCs were isolated by density centrifugation and stained for CD3, CD4 and CD8, and CD4+ and CD8+ T cells were sorted on a FACSAria. V sheds 6 bases and J sheds 1 base, leaving 9 bases between their ends. The germline V gene (reference sequence) provides CDR1 GTSNPN and CDR2 SVGIG. The CDR3 measures 12 amino acids from cysteine to phenylalanine. The DNA shown is the 36-base CDR3, in frame from base 1. Library generation was performed with the immunoSEQ multiplex PCR assay. To provide template for TCR sequencing, every sample had RNA extracted and reverse transcribed into cDNA. SuperScript III was used to make first-strand cDNA, primed with a 2:1 mix of oligo-dT and random hexamers. A synthetic immune receptor repertoire was used to measure amplification bias, and any remaining bias was corrected computationally. Regarding the original processing steps: Raw reads were preprocessed to remove errors, and CDR3 was defined by IMGT conventions from the conserved cysteine to phenylalanine. Clonality was calculated as 1 minus Shannon entropy normalized by log2 of the number of productive unique TCRs. CD4 or CD8 identity of scalp clones was inferred by cross-referencing scalp TCRbeta sequences with sorted blood CD4 and CD8 repertoires. TCRdb obtained this table from immuneACCESS and retained in-frame rearrangements with V and J assigned. These tables miss some clones; where compared with another copy, unresolved V genes account for less than half of the shortfall, and the remainder is unexplained. The DNA gave D and trimming, while V, J and clone size come from that table. This sample lists approximately 90,000 clones; 70% to 85% were detected once. Around 15% of the sample is in the top ten clones.

This sequence uses TRBV30 and TRBJ1-1, with the D gene uncertain. The source is a human donor with alopecia areata. Sequenced material: CD8+ T cells sorted from blood, taken around week 44, from a patient treated with tofacitinib. The nucleotide sequence reads as follows: TGTGCCTGCGCCGCGGAGAACACTGAAGCTTTCTTT. It codes for CACAAENTEAFF. The entire variable domain, with the stretches around the CDR3 drawn from the reference TRBV30 and TRBJ1-1 proteins, is SQTIHQWPATLVQPVGSPLSLECTVEGTSNPNLYWYRQAAGRGLQLLFYSVGIGQISSEVPQNLSASRPQDRQFILSSKKLLLSDSGFYLCACAAENTEAFFGQGTRLTVV.